The next 6 T cell receptor beta chains were all read from a single sample in a study of control samples from healthy donors and cancer patients. The data were produced by immunoSEQ multiplex PCR, yet TCRdb's version contains in-frame clones alone and is incomplete. Of some 140,000 clones detected, approximately 94% appear once; the ten largest clones hold around 5.4%. The sample taken for sequencing was blood. These receptors all stem from a man aged 40-55 years in good health.

The chain carries TRBV19 and TRBJ1-5; no clear D gene. Per germline, CDR1 LNHDA and CDR2 SQIVND (reference sequence). Between the trimmed V and J ends, which lost 3 bases and 0 bases, there was a span of 12 bases. The CDR3 is 16 amino acids. DNA of the CDR3: TGTGCCAGTAGTATTATAAAGACATATAGCAATCAGCCCCAGCATTTT. It encodes CASSIIKTYSNQPQHF. Based on the CDR3 plus reference TRBV19 and TRBJ1-5, the full variable domain is DGGITQSPKYLFRKEGQNVTLSCEQNLNHDAMYWYRQDPGQGLRLIYYSQIVNDFQKGDIAEGYSVSREKKESFPLTVTSAQKNPTAFYLCASSIIKTYSNQPQHFGDGTRLSIL.

The genes are TRBV11-2 and TRBJ1-2; TRBD1 matches 10 bases. The junction had 6 bases not matched to a gene; V was cut back by 3 bases and J by 8 bases. The CDR3 is made up of 14 amino acids. Germline V gives CDR1 SGHAT, CDR2 FQNNGV. CDR3: CASSLAGTGAGYTF. For the CDR3, the DNA is TGTGCCAGCAGCTTGGCTGGGACAGGGGCCGGCTACACCTTC.

The chain recombines TRBV19 with TRBJ1-2; unclear D gene. CDR3 length: 13 amino acids. V lost 3 bases, J lost 3 bases, and 8 bases lay in between. Germline CDR1 and CDR2: LNHDA and SQIVND (reference sequence). Here the CDR3 DNA reads TGTGCCAGTAGTATTCCGAGTGACTATGGCTACACCTTC. Translated, it gives CASSIPSDYGYTF.

The J gene is TRBJ1-1, the V gene TRBV7-9; no definite D call. This CDR3 is 12 amino acids long. Germline CDR1 and CDR2: SEHNR and FQNEAQ (reference sequence). Trimming removed 4 bases from V and 2 bases from J, with 5 bases in between. Here the CDR3 DNA reads TGTGCCAGCAGCTCATATAACACTGAAGCTTTCTTT. It translates to CASSSYNTEAFF.

The chain is built from TRBV3-1 (or the pseudogene TRBV3-2) and TRBJ1-5; tentatively, D is TRBD1 (5 bases). The CDR3 consists of 13 residues. V was cut by 0 bases and J by 9 bases, with 9 bases left in between. The germline CDR1 and CDR2 sequences are LGHDT and YNNKEL (reference sequence). The CDR3 nucleotides read TGTGCCAGCAGCCAAGACTATCAGGGGCCCCAGCATTTT. This sequence encodes CASSQDYQGPQHF.

The chain has TRBV28 and TRBJ1-2, with D uncertain. The V gene lost 5 bases and the J gene lost 8 bases, with 9 bases spanning the gap. The CDR3 has 11 residues. CDR1 is MDHEN and CDR2 is SYDVKM in the germline V gene. The chain's CDR3 is CASSPRLGYTF. CDR3 DNA: TGTGCCAGCAGTCCCCGCCTGGGCTACACCTTC.